This TCR beta chain comes out of a study of CD8+ T cells in alopecia areata. About the research overall: In an open-label trial, patients got 5 to 10 mg tofacitinib twice daily. Tofacitinib exposure lasted 6 to 18 months, followed by 6 months off drug.

Sequencing used cDNA as its template, made by extracting RNA and reverse transcribing it. Profiling relied on immunoSEQ multiplex PCR, and the TCRdb table lists in-frame clones only, not all of them. The table has hundreds of thousands of clones, around 62% seen once. Specimen: CD4+ T cells sorted from blood, collected at week 0. This TCR was recovered from a human donor with alopecia areata.

The CDR3 DNA follows: TGTGCCAGCAAACACCTAGCGAACCAAGAGACCCAGTACTTC. Amino acids: CASKHLANQETQYF. This rearrangement joins TRBV6-5 to TRBJ2-5, with D perhaps matching TRBD2 (6 bases). The CDR3 totals 14 residues. With 7 bases removed from V and 0 bases from J, the gap between germline ends came to 12 bases. CDR1 MNHEY and CDR2 SVGAGI come from the germline V gene.